These 8 T cell receptor beta chains were all obtained from the same sample, sequenced in a study of CD8 T cells in Susac syndrome. A quantity of about 0.5 to 1 ug RNA underwent reverse transcription using random hexamers. Via MiXCR, TCRdb re-called the immunoSEQ multiplex PCR reads, giving one row per CDR3 protein. The data hold about 150,000 distinct CDR3 sequences, with over 85% observed a single time. Sequencing used CD4+ T cells from PBMCs. The receptors originated from a human donor with multiple sclerosis.

V is TRBV6-1 and J is TRBJ2-1, with D possibly TRBD2 on 6 matching bases. Trimming removed 5 bases at V and 4 bases at J, with 15 bases between. The CDR3 runs to 15 residues. Germline lookup yields CDR1 MNHNS and CDR2 SASEGT. The CDR3 loop reads CASSPRGGPYNEQFF. The DNA for the CDR3 is TGTGCCAGCAGTCCCCGGGGAGGACCTTACAATGAGCAGTTCTTC.

V is TRBV5-4 and J is TRBJ2-1, with D tentatively TRBD1 or TRBD2 (5 bases each). This CDR3 contains 16 residues. V was pared by 0 bases and J by 2 bases, with 12 bases between. Germline V CDR1 and CDR2: SGHNT, YYREEE (reference sequence). The CDR3, as DNA: TGTGCCAGCAGCTTGGCCCCGAGGGGAACCTACAATGAGCAGTTCTTC. This encodes CASSLAPRGTYNEQFF.

The chain links TRBV9 to TRBJ2-5; the D gene is possibly TRBD2 (7 bases). This CDR3 region has 14 residues. Germline assignment: CDR1 SGDLS and CDR2 YYNGEE. The germline V and J ends were trimmed by 4 bases and 5 bases, with 15 bases remaining between them. CDR3 in DNA: TGTGCCAGCAGCCGAGGGGGGGGCAGGGAGACCCAGTACTTC. Amino acid sequence: CASSRGGGRETQYF.

This chain uses TRBV30 with TRBJ2-2; D is unclear. Trimming took 4 bases from V and 0 from J, leaving 6 bases between them. Germline V gene sequence: CDR1 GTSNPN, CDR2 SVGIG (reference sequence). The CDR3 spans 13 residues. CDR3 nucleotides: TGTGCCTGGACCCTTGCGAACACCGGGGAGCTGTTTTTT. Translated: CAWTLANTGELFF.

V and J are TRBV6-2 or TRBV6-3 and TRBJ2-1; a weak D match, TRBD2 (5 bases). Germline CDR1 MNHEY, CDR2 SVGEGT. This CDR3 is 13 amino acids long. Trimming pared 7 bases from V and 7 bases from J, leaving 14 bases between. CDR3 in DNA: TGTGCCAGCACCTACTACACGGGGAATGAGCAGTTCTTC. Protein sequence: CASTYYTGNEQFF.

V is TRBV27 and J is TRBJ2-1; TRBD2 agrees at 8 bases. The CDR3 is 15 residues long. The V gene end was trimmed by 4 bases and the J gene end by 0 bases; junction bases not matched to a gene: 2. Looked up from germline, CDR1 is MNHEY and CDR2 is SMNVEV (reference sequence). The CDR3 nucleotides are TGTGCCAGCAGTTCCGGGACTAGCTCCTACAATGAGCAGTTCTTC. Translating gives CASSSGTSSYNEQFF.

This chain connects TRBV5-4 to TRBJ1-4, with a weak D call TRBD1 (6 bases). CDR3 size: 16 residues. The V and J ends lost 3 bases and 5 bases respectively, with 17 bases between them. Germline V lookup: CDR1 SGHNT, CDR2 YYREEE (reference sequence). The CDR3 spells CASSSKPRGRNEKLFF. The CDR3 DNA sequence: TGTGCCAGCAGCTCCAAACCCCGGGGGCGGAATGAAAAACTGTTTTTT.

The rearrangement links TRBV4-2 to TRBJ1-5, with TRBD1 identical over 9 bases. Germline V gene data show CDR1 as LGHNA and CDR2 as YNFKEQ. CDR3 length: 15 residues. Germline trimming cut 5 bases from V and 4 bases from J; bases unmatched to any gene: 6. The CDR3 DNA sequence: TGTGCCAGCAGCGCACGGACAGGGGATAATCAGCCCCAGCATTTT. Its translation: CASSARTGDNQPQHF.